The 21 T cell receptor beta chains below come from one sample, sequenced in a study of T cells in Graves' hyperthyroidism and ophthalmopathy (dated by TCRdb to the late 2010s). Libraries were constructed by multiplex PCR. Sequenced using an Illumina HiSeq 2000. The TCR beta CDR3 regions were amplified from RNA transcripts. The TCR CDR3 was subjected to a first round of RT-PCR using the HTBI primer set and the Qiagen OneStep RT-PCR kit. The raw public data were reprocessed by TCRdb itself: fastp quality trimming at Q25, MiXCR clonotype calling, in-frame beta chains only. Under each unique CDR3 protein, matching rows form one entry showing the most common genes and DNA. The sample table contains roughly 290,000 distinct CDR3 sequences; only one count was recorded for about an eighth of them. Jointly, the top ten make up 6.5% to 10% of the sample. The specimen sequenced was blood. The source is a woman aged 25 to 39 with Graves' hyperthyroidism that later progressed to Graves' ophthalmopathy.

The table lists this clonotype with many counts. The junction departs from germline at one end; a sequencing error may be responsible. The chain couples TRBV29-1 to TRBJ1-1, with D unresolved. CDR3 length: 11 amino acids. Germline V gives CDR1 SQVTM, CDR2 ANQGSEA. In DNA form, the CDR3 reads TGCAGCGGTGAAGGGAGTACTGAAGCTTTCTTT. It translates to CSGEGSTEAFF.

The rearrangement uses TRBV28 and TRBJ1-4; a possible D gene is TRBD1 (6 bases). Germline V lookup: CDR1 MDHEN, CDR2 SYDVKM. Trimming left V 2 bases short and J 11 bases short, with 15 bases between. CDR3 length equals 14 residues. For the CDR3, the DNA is TGTGCCAGCAGTTTAATACAGGGCTCGTACAAACTGTTTTTT. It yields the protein CASSLIQGSYKLFF.

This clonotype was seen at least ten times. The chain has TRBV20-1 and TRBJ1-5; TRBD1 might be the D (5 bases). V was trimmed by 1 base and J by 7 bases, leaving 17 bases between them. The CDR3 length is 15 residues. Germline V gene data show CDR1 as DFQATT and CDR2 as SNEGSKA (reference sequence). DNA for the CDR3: TGCAGTGCTAGAGTTGGCAGGGCTGCGGGACAGCCCCAGCATTTT. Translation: CSARVGRAAGQPQHF.

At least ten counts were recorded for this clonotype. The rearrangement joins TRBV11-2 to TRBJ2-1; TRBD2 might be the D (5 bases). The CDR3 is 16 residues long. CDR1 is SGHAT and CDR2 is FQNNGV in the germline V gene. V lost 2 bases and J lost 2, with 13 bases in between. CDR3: CASSLHPTAAYNEQFF. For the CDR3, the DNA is TGTGCCAGCAGCTTACACCCCACAGCGGCCTACAATGAGCAGTTCTTC.

The CDR3: CASSPGLSGPQHF. The CDR3, as DNA: TGTGCCAGCAGTCCGGGGCTTTCGGGGCCCCAGCATTTT. The chain recombines TRBV5-4 with TRBJ1-5, with D perhaps TRBD1 (5 bases). Germline V gene sequence: CDR1 SGHNT, CDR2 YYREEE (reference sequence). Trimming took off 5 bases at V and 9 bases at J, with 15 bases between the two ends. The length of the CDR3 is 13 residues.

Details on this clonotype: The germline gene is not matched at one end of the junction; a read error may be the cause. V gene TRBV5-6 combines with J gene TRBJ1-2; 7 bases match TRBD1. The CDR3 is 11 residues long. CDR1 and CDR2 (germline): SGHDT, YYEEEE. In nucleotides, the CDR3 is TGTGCCAGCAGCGTCTCGACAGGGAAGGCCTTC. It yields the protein CASSVSTGKAF. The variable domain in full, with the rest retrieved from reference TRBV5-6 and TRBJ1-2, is DAGVTQSPTHLIKTRGQQVTLRCSPKSGHDTVSWYQQALGQGPQFIFQYYEEEERQRGNFPDRFSGHQFPNYSSELNVNALLLGDSALYLCASSVSTGKAFGSGTRLTVV.

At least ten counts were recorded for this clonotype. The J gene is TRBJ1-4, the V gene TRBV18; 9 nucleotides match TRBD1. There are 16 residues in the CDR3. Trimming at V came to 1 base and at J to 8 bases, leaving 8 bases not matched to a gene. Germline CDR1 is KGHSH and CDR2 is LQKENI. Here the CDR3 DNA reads TGTGCCAGCTCACCACGGAAGGGACAGGGTATCGAAAAACTGTTTTTT. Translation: CASSPRKGQGIEKLFF.

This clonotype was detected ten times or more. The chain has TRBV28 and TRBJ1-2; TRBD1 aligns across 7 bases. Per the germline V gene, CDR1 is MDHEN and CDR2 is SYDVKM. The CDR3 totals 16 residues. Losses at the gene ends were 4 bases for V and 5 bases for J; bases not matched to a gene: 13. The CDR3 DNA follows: TGTGCCAGCAGTTCCCCTATGAGGGGGCGGGTGTATGGCTACACCTTC. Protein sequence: CASSSPMRGRVYGYTF.

CDR3 region: CASSPLAGGPEAFF. DNA of the CDR3: TGTGCCAGCAGCCCACTAGCGGGAGGGCCTGAAGCTTTCTTT. V and J are TRBV3-1 and TRBJ1-1; D gene ambiguous. Germline CDR1 LGHDT, CDR2 YNNKEL (reference sequence). The CDR3 sequence is 14 residues long. V was trimmed by 4 bases and J by 6 bases, leaving 15 bases between them.

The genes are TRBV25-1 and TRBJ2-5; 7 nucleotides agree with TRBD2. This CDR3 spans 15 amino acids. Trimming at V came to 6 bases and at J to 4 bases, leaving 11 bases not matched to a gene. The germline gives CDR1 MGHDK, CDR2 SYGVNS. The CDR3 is CASRPRMGGLETQYF. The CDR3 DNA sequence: TGTGCCAGCAGGCCCCGGATGGGGGGGTTAGAGACCCAGTACTTC. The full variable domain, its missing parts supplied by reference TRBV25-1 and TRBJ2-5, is EADIYQTPRYLVIGTGKKITLECSQTMGHDKMYWYQQDPGMELHLIHYSYGVNSTEKGDLSSESTVSRIRTEHFPLTLESARPSHTSQYLCASRPRMGGLETQYFGPGTRLLVL.

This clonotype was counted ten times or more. As DNA, the CDR3 is TGTGCCACCAGTCCAGGGGGGTCTGGGGCCAACGTCCTGACTTTC. Residues: CATSPGGSGANVLTF. V and J are TRBV24-1 and TRBJ2-6, with D possibly matching TRBD1 (7 bases). This CDR3 has 15 residues. With 6 bases removed from V and 1 base from J, the gap between germline ends came to 9 bases. The V gene's germline CDR1 is KGHDR and CDR2 SFDVKD.

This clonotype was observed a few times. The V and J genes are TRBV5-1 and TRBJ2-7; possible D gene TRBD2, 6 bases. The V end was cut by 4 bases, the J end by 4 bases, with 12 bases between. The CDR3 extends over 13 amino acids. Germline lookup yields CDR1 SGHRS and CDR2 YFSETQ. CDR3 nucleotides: TGCGCCAGCAGCGGGGGACTGGAATACGAGCAGTACTTC. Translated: CASSGGLEYEQYF. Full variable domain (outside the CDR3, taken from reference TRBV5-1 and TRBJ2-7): KAGVTQTPRYLIKTRGQQVTLSCSPISGHRSVSWYQQTPGQGLQFLFEYFSETQRNKGNFPGRFSGRQFSNSRSEMNVSTLELGDSALYLCASSGGLEYEQYFGPGTRLTVT.

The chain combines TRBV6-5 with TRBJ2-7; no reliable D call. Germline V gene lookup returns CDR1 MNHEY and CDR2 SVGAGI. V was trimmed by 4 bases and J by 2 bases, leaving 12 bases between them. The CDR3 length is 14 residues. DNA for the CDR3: TGTGCCAGCAGTTTAGAGTTGCAGCCCTACGAGCAGTACTTC. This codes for CASSLELQPYEQYF.

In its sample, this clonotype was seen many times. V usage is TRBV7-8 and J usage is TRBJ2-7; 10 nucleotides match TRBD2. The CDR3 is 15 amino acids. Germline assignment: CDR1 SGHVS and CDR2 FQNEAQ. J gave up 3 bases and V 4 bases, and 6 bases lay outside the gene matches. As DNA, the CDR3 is TGTGCCAGCAGCTCGATAGCGGGAGGCCTCTACGAGCAGTACTTC. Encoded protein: CASSSIAGGLYEQYF.

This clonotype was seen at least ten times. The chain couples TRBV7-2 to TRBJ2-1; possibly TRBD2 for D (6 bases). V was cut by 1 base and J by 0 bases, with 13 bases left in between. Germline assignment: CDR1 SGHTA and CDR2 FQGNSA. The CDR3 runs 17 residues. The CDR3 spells CASSLEGGKSSYNEQFF. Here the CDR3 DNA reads TGTGCCAGCAGCTTAGAGGGCGGGAAGAGCTCCTACAATGAGCAGTTCTTC.

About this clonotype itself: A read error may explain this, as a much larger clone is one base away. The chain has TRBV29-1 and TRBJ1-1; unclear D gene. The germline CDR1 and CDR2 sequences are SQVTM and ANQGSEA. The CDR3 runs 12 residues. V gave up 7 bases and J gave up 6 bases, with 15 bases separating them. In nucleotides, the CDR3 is TGCAGCGCTACCGACCCGGCGGCTGAAGCTTTCTTT. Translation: CSATDPAAEAFF.

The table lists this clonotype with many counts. The chain's CDR3 is CSAETEASRGYTF. The CDR3 bases are TGCAGTGCCGAAACCGAGGCCTCACGGGGCTACACCTTC. This sequence joins TRBV20-1 and TRBJ1-2; D gene unclear. The CDR3 extends over 13 amino acids. The germline gives CDR1 DFQATT, CDR2 SNEGSKA (reference sequence). The V end was cut by 6 bases, the J end by 8 bases, with 19 bases between.

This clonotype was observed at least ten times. CDR3 DNA sequence: TGTGCCAGCAGCGTCACTAGCGGGACCTACAATGAGCAGTTCTTC. This sequence encodes CASSVTSGTYNEQFF. The chain is built from TRBV2 and TRBJ2-1; 10 bases agree with TRBD2. CDR3 size: 15 residues. The V gene's germline CDR1 is SNHLY and CDR2 FYNNEI. Trimming cost V 6 bases and J 2 bases; bases outside gene matches: 4.

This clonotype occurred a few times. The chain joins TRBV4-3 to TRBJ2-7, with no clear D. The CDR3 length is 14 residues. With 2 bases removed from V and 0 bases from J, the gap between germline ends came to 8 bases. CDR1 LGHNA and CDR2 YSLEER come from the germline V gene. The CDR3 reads CASSQLVSSYEQYF. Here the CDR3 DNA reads TGCGCCAGCAGCCAACTTGTTAGCTCCTACGAGCAGTACTTC.

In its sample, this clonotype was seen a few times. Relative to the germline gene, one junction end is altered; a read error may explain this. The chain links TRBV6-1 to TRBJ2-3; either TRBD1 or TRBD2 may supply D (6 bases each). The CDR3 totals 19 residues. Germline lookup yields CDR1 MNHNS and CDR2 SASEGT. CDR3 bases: TGTGCCATCAGTAGAACTAGCCATAGGGACACAACTAGCACAGATACGCAGTATTTT. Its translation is CAISRTSHRDTTSTDTQYF.

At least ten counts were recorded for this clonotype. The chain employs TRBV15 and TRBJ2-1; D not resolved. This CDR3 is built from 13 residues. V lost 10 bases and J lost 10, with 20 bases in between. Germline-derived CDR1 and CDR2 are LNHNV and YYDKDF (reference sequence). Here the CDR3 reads CAITNGPYGEQFF. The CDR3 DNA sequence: TGTGCCATCACCAACGGGCCTTACGGGGAGCAGTTCTTC.